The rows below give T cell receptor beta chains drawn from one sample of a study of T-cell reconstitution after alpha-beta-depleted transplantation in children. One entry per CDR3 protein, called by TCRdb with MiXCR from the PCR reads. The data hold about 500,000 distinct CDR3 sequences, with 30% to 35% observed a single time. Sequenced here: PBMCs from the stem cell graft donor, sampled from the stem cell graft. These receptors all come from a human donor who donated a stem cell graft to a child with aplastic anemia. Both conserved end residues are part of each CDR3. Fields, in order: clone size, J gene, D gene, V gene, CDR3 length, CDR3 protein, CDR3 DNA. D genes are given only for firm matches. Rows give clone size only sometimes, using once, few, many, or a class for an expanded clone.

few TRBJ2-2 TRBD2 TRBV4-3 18 CASSQELGLAGSTGELFF TGCGCCAGCAGCCAAGAATTGGGCCTAGCGGGTTCTACCGGGGAGCTGTTTTTT
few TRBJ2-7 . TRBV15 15 CATSSHPGAPYEQYF TGTGCCACCAGCAGTCACCCCGGGGCTCCCTACGAGCAGTACTTC
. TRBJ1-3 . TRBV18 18 CASSPIPFSPLAGNTIYF TGTGCCAGCTCACCAATTCCATTCTCCCCACTGGCTGGAAACACCATATATTTT
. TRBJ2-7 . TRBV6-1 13 CAGKGGVSYEQYF TGTGCCGGGAAGGGGGGAGTATCCTACGAGCAGTACTTC
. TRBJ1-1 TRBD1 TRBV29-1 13 CSVGLGGGAEAFF TGCAGCGTGGGACTAGGAGGGGGCGCGGAAGCTTTCTTT
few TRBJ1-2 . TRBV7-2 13 CASSSGREYGYTF TGTGCCAGCAGCTCGGGGCGGGAGTATGGCTACACCTTC
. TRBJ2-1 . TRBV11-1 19 CASSLGVRGSPSSYNEQFF TGTGCCAGCAGCTTAGGGGTCCGGGGCTCCCCCAGCTCCTACAATGAGCAGTTCTTC
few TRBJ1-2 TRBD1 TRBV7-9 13 CASRDDRVGGYTF TGTGCCAGCAGGGATGACAGGGTCGGCGGCTACACCTTC
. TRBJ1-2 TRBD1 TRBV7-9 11 CASSQQGVTDF TGTGCCAGCAGCCAACAGGGGGTAACCGACTTC
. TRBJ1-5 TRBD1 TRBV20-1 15 CSAEPLAGGEQPQHF TGCAGTGCTGAACCATTGGCAGGGGGTGAGCAGCCCCAGCATTTT
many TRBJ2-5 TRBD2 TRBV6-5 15 CASSFSGSDGETQYF TGTGCCAGCAGTTTTAGCGGGAGCGACGGGGAGACCCAGTACTTC
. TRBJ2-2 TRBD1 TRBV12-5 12 CASGPDRGGLFF TGTGCTAGTGGCCCTGACAGGGGTGGGCTGTTTTTT
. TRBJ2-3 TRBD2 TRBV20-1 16 CSARDERGDSTDTQYF TGCAGTGCTAGAGACGAGCGGGGCGATAGCACAGATACGCAGTATTTT
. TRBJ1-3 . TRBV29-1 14 CSARGQLNGNTIYF TGCAGCGCCCGCGGGCAGCTCAATGGAAACACCATATATTTT
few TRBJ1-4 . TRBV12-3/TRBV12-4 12 CASSFSGEKLFF TGTGCCAGCAGTTTCTCAGGGGAAAAACTGTTTTTT
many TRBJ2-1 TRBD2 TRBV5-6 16 CASSLGLAGVSNEQFF TGTGCCAGCAGCCTAGGACTAGCGGGAGTGTCGAATGAGCAGTTCTTC
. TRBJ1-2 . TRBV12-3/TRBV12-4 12 CASSDNYYGYTF TGTGCCAGCAGCGACAACTACTATGGCTACACCTTC
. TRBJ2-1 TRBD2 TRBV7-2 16 CASSPWKVAGDNEQFF TGTGCCAGCAGCCCTTGGAAGGTAGCGGGAGACAATGAGCAGTTCTTC
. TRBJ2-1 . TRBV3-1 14 CASMMTGDRNEQFF TGTGCCAGCATGATGACGGGAGATCGCAATGAGCAGTTCTTC
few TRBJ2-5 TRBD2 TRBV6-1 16 CASSNLGLAGKETQYF TGTGCCAGCAGCAACCTGGGACTAGCGGGAAAAGAGACCCAGTACTTC
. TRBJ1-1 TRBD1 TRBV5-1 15 CASSSRDRRNTEAFF TGCGCCAGCAGCTCGCGGGACAGGAGAAACACTGAAGCTTTCTTT
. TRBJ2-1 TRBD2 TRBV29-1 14 CSVVAPREGYEQFF TGCAGCGTTGTTGCCCCACGGGAGGGGTATGAGCAGTTCTTC
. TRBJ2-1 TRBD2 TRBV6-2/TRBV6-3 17 CASRSLRLAGVGYEQFF TGTGCCAGCAGATCCCTCCGCCTAGCGGGAGTAGGGTATGAGCAGTTCTTC
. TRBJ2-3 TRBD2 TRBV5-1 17 CASSPRGAGYGTDTQYF TGCGCCAGCAGCCCCCGGGGAGCGGGATATGGCACAGATACGCAGTATTTT
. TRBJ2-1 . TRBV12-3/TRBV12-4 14 CASSFGGLGNEQFF TGTGCCAGCAGTTTTGGGGGACTGGGGAATGAGCAGTTCTTC
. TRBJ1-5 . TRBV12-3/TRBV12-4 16 CASSTHAYGYYGPQHF TGTGCCAGCAGTACCCACGCGTACGGGTATTACGGGCCCCAGCATTTT
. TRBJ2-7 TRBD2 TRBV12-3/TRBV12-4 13 CASRNSGRGEQYF TGTGCCAGCAGGAATAGCGGGAGAGGCGAGCAGTACTTC
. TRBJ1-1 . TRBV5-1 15 CASSLEVVMNTEAFF TGCGCCAGCAGCTTGGAAGTAGTCATGAACACTGAAGCTTTCTTT
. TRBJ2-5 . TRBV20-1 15 CSARDMGGTQETQYF TGCAGTGCTAGAGATATGGGCGGGACTCAAGAGACCCAGTACTTC
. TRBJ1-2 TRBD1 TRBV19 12 CASIGTGNGYTF TGTGCCAGTATTGGGACAGGAAACGGCTACACCTTC
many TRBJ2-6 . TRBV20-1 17 CSARVRLGAGGANVLTF TGCAGTGCTAGAGTACGTTTGGGGGCGGGAGGGGCCAACGTCCTGACTTTC
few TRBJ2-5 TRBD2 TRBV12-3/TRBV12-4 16 CASSLLLAGIGETQYF TGTGCCAGCAGTTTACTACTAGCGGGAATAGGAGAGACCCAGTACTTC
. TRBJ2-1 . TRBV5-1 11 CASSALDEQFF TGCGCCAGCAGCGCTTTGGATGAGCAGTTCTTC
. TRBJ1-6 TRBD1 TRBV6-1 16 CASRKGHPDRESISHF TGTGCCAGCAGAAAGGGGCATCCGGACAGGGAATCAATTTCCCACTTT
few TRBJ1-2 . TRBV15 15 CATSRADRLGYGYTF TGTGCCACCAGCAGAGCAGACAGGTTAGGCTATGGCTACACCTTC
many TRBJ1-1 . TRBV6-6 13 CASTTGWNTEAFF TGTGCCAGCACCACCGGGTGGAACACTGAAGCTTTCTTT
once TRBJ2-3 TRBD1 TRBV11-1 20 CASSRQSDRAPYMGTDTQYF TGTGCCAGCAGCCGACAGTCGGACAGGGCTCCCTATATGGGCACAGATACGCAGTATTTT
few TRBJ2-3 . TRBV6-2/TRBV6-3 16 CASSYRSRVPTDTQYF TGTGCCAGCAGTTACAGGAGCAGGGTCCCCACAGATACGCAGTATTTT
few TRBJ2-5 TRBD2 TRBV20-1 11 CSAGTSGTQYF TGCAGTGCTGGGACTAGTGGGACCCAGTACTTC
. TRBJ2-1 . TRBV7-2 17 CASSLALLARSYNEQFF TGTGCCAGCAGCTTAGCGCTTCTAGCCCGCTCCTACAATGAGCAGTTCTTC
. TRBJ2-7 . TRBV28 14 CASSPPRIPYEQCF TGTGCCAGCAGTCCCCCCCGGATCCCGTACGAGCAGTGCTTC
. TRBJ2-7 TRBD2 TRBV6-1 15 CASSKSGAASYEQYF TGTGCCAGCAGTAAAAGCGGGGCTGCAAGTTACGAGCAGTACTTC
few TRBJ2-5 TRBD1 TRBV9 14 CASSPLTGGETQYF TGTGCCAGCAGCCCCTTGACAGGGGGCGAGACCCAGTACTTC
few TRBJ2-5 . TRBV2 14 CASSAGTHTGTQYF TGTGCCAGCAGTGCCGGGACCCATACGGGGACCCAGTACTTC
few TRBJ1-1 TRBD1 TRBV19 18 CASSLQARDGQGASEAFF TGTGCCAGTAGTCTCCAAGCCCGGGACGGCCAGGGGGCCTCTGAAGCTTTCTTT
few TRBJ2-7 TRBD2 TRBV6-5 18 CASSYSGLAGGISYEQYF TGTGCCAGCAGTTACTCTGGACTAGCGGGAGGTATTTCCTACGAGCAGTACTTC
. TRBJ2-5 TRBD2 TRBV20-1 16 CSARSRLAGDQETQYF TGCAGTGCAAGAAGCCGACTAGCGGGGGATCAAGAGACCCAGTACTTC
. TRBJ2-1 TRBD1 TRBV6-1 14 CASSERTGVDEQFF TGTGCCAGCAGTGAAAGGACAGGGGTCGATGAGCAGTTCTTC
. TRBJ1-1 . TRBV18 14 CASSPPQGRTEAFF TGTGCCAGCTCACCACCGCAGGGGCGCACTGAAGCTTTCTTT
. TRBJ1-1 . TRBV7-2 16 CASSLVGGRGISEAFF TGTGCCAGCAGCTTAGTCGGGGGGCGCGGTATATCTGAAGCTTTCTTT
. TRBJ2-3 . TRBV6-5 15 CASSYSARVTDTQYF TGTGCCAGCAGTTACTCGGCTAGAGTCACAGATACGCAGTATTTT
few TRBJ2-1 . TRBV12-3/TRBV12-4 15 CASTLGDTTYNEQFF TGTGCCAGCACCCTAGGGGACACGACCTACAATGAGCAGTTCTTC
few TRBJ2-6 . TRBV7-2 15 CASSFRSPGANVLTF TGTGCCAGCAGCTTCAGGTCACCCGGGGCCAACGTCCTGACTTTC
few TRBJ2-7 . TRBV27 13 CASSLSGDYEQYF TGTGCCAGCAGTTTATCGGGGGATTACGAGCAGTACTTC